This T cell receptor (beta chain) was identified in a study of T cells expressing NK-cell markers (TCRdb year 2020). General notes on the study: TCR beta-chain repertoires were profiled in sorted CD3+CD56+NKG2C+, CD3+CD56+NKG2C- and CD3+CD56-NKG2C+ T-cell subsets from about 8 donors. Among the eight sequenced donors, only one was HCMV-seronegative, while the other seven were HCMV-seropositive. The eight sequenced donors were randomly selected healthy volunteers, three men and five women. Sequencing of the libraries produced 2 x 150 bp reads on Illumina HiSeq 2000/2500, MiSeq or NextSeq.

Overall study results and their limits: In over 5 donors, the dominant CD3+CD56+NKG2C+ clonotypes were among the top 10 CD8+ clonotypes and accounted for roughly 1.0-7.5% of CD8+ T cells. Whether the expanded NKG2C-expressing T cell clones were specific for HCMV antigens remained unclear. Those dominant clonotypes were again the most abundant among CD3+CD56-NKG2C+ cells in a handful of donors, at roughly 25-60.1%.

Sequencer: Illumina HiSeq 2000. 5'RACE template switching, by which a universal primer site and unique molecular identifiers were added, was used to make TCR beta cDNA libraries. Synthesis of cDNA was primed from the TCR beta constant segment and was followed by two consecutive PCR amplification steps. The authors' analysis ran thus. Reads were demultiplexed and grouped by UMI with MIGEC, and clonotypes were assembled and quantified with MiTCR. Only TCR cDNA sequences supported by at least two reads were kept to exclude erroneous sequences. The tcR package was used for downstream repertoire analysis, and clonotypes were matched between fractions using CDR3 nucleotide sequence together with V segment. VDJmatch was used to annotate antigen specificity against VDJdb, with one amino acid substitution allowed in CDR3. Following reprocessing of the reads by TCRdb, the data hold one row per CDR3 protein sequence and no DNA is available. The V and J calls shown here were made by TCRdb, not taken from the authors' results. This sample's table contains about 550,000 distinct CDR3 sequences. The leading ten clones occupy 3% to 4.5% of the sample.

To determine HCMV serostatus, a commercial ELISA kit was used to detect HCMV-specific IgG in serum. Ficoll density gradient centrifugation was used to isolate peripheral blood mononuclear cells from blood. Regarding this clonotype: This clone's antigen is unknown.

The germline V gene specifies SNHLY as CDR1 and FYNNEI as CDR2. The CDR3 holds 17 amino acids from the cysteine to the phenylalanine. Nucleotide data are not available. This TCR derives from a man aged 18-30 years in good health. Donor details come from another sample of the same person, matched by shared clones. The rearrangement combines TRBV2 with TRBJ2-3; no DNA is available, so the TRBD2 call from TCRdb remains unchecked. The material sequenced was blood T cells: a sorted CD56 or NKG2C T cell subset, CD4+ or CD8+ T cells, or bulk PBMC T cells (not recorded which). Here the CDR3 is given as CASSEVVAGDGTDTQYF. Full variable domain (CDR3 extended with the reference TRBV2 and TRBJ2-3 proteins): EPEVTQTPSHQVTQMGQEVILRCVPISNHLYFYWYRQILGQKVEFLVSFYNNEISEKSEIFDDQFSVERPDGSNFTLKIRSTKLEDSAMYFCASSEVVAGDGTDTQYFGPGTRLTVL.